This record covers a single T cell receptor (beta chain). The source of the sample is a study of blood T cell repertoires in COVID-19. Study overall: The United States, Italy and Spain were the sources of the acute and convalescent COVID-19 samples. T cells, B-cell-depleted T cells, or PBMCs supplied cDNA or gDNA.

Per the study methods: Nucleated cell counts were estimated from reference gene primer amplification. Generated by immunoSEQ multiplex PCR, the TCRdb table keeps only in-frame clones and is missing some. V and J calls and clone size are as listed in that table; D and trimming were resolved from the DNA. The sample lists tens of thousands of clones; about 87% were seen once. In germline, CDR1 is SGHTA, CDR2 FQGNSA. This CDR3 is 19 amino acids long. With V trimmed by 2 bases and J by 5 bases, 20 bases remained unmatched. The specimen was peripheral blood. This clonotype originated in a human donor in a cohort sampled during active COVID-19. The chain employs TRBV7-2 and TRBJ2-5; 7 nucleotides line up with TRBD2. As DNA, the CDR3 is TGTGCCAGCAGCTTACAACGATTAGCGGGTGGGAGGTCTCGGGAGACCCAGTACTTC. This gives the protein CASSLQRLAGGRSRETQYF.